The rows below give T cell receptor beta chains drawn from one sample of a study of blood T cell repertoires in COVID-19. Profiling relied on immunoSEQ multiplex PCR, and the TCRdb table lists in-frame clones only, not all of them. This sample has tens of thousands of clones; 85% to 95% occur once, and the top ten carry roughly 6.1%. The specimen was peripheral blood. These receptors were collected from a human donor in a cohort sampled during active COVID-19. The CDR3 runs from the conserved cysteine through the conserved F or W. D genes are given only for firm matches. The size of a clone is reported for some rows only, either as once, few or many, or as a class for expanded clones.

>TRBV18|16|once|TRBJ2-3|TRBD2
TGTGCCAGCTCACCTCGTAGCGGGAGTGGGGCAGATACGCAGTATTTT
CASSPRSGSGADTQYF
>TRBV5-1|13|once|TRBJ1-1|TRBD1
TGCGCCAGCAGCTCGGACAGGGGCACTGAAGCTTTCTTT
CASSSDRGTEAFF
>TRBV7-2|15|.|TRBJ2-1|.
TGTGCCAGCAGCGATACAGGCGGCTCCTACAATGAGCAGTTCTTC
CASSDTGGSYNEQFF
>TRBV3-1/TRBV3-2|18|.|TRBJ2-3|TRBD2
TGTGCCAGCAGCCGGGAGGTTCTAGCGGGGGGGCGGTACGATACGCAGTATTTT
CASSREVLAGGRYDTQYF
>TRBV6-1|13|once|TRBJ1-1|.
TGTGCCAGCAGTGAGGGCTTGAACACTGAAGCTTTCTTT
CASSEGLNTEAFF
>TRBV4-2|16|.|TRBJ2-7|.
TGTGCCAGCAGCCAAGGAGTGGCGGGTGCTTCCTACGAGCAGTACTTC
CASSQGVAGASYEQYF
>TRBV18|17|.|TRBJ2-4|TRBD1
TGTGCCAGCTCACCCTGGGACAGGGTAAATGAAGCGAACATTCAGTACTTC
CASSPWDRVNEANIQYF
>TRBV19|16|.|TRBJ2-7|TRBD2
TGTGCCAGTAGTATCGGACTAGCCAACTATGGCTACGAGCAGTACTTC
CASSIGLANYGYEQYF
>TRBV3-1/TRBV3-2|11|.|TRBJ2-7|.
TGTGCCAGCAGCCTATACTACGAGCAGTACTTC
CASSLYYEQYF
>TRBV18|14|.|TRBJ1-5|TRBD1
TGTGCCAGCTCACCGGGACAGTTTAATCAGCCCCAGCATTTT
CASSPGQFNQPQHF
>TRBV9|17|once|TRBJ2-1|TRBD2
TGTGCCAGCAGCGTAGTTCCTAGCGGGGGTGTAGGCAATGAGCAGTTCTTC
CASSVVPSGGVGNEQFF
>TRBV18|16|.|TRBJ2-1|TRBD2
TGTGCCAGCTCACCGCCCTCTAGCGGGGGGGGTCGGGAGCAGTTCTTC
CASSPPSSGGGREQFF
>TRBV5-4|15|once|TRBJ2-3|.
TGTGCCAGCAGCCGCCAGGGCCTTAGCACAGATACGCAGTATTTT
CASSRQGLSTDTQYF
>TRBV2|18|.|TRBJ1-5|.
TGTGCCAGCAGTGAAACGCACTCGGCGGCAGCGCAGAATCAGCCCCAGCATTTT
CASSETHSAAAQNQPQHF
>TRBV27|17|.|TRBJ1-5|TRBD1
TGTGCCAGCAGTTTATATCTGGGACAGGTAGACAATCAGCCCCAGCATTTT
CASSLYLGQVDNQPQHF
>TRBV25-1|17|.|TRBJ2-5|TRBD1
TGTGCCAGCCACTTTTTTCTGACAGGGGAGGACCAAGAGACCCAGTACTTC
CASHFFLTGEDQETQYF
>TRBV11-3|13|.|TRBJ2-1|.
TGTGCCAGCAGCTCCCCCCGCTACAATGAGCAGTTCTTC
CASSSPRYNEQFF
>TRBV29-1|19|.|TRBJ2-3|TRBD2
TGCAGCGTTGATCCTAAGCTAGCGGGGGGGCACTCTAGCACAGATACGCAGTATTTT
CSVDPKLAGGHSSTDTQYF
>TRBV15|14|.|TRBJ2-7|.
TGTGCCACCAGCAGAGATCGCCCCCGGGGCGAGCAGTACTTC
CATSRDRPRGEQYF
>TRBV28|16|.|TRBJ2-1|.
TGTGCCAGCAGTCCCGATAGTAACCTCGCCTACAATGAGCAGTTCTTC
CASSPDSNLAYNEQFF
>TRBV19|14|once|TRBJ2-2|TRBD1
TGTGCCAGTAGATGGACAGGGGGCACCGGGGAGCTGTTTTTT
CASRWTGGTGELFF
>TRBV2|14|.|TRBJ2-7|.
TGTGCCAGCAACGACAGGTTAAACTCCTACGAGCAGTACTTC
CASNDRLNSYEQYF
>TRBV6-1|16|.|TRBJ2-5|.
TGTGCCAGCAGTGTTTTAGGCAGGGGTGGACAAGAGACCCAGTACTTC
CASSVLGRGGQETQYF
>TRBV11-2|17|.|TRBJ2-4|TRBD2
TGTGCCAGCAGCTTAGGGGAGACTAGCGGGGTAACCTACATTCAGTACTTC
CASSLGETSGVTYIQYF
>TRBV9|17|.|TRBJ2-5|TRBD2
TGTGCCAGCAGCGTAGGCGTCTTAGCGGGAGAGGAAGAGACCCAGTACTTC
CASSVGVLAGEEETQYF